The 5 T cell receptor beta chains below all came from one sample that was sequenced in a study of shared clonotypes between healthy human individuals (dated by TCRdb to about 2020). Library creation used the immunoSEQ multiplex PCR assay. The immuneACCESS repertoire file appears here via TCRdb, limited to in-frame rearrangements. These files lack a portion of the clones; in checked studies, under half of the deficit traces to unresolved V genes, and the cause of the others is not known. This sample comprises under 200,000 clones, approximately 95% of them detected only once. The top ten clonotypes cover 0.067% of the sample. Input material: naive CD4+ T cells sorted from blood. Sample cell subset or site, as interpreted from the label and publication: CD45RA+ positively selected. The receptors were sampled from a woman aged 30 to 39 in good health.

The chain uses TRBV11-2 and TRBJ2-7, with 7 nucleotides matching TRBD1. The CDR3 is 14 amino acids. CDR1 and CDR2 from the germline V gene are SGHAT and FQNNGV. Trimming took 3 bases from V and 7 from J; bases not matched to a gene: 9. CDR3 region: CASSFKGALGEQYF. CDR3 DNA: TGTGCCAGCAGCTTTAAGGGGGCGCTTGGAGAGCAGTACTTC.

The rearrangement links TRBV7-9 to TRBJ2-7; 7 bases line up with TRBD1. The CDR3 runs 14 residues. The V gene end was trimmed by 5 bases and the J gene end by 3 bases; junction bases not matched to a gene: 7. Per germline, CDR1 SEHNR and CDR2 FQNEAQ (reference sequence). CDR3 residues: CASSLGTDNYEQYF. The CDR3 nucleotides are TGTGCCAGCAGCCTCGGGACAGATAACTACGAGCAGTACTTC.

This clone showed up just once. This sequence joins TRBV2 and TRBJ1-1; TRBD1 aligns across 7 bases. The V gene's germline CDR1 is SNHLY and CDR2 FYNNEI. J gave up 0 bases and V 6 bases, and 7 bases lay outside the gene matches. The CDR3 runs 15 residues. CDR3: CASRVTGSMNTEAFF. CDR3 coding DNA: TGTGCCAGCAGAGTGACAGGGTCCATGAACACTGAAGCTTTCTTT. Full variable domain (remainder filled in from reference TRBV2 and TRBJ1-1): EPEVTQTPSHQVTQMGQEVILRCVPISNHLYFYWYRQILGQKVEFLVSFYNNEISEKSEIFDDQFSVERPDGSNFTLKIRSTKLEDSAMYFCASRVTGSMNTEAFFGQGTRLTVV.

The chain recombines TRBV27 with TRBJ2-1; possible D gene TRBD2, 5 bases. CDR3 length: 16 residues. Germline assignment: CDR1 MNHEY and CDR2 SMNVEV (reference sequence). V shed 0 bases and J shed 7 bases, with 16 bases lying between them. This CDR3 is CASSLSMASGGNEQFF. Here the CDR3 DNA reads TGTGCCAGCAGTTTATCAATGGCAAGCGGTGGGAATGAGCAGTTCTTC.

The J gene is TRBJ2-3, the V gene TRBV30; D gene uncertain. Germline-derived CDR1 and CDR2 are GTSNPN and SVGIG (reference sequence). V was trimmed by 1 base and J by 3 bases, leaving 23 bases between them. The length of the CDR3 is 18 residues. The CDR3 DNA sequence: TGTGCCTGGAGTGGCCTGCAACCCTCGGTGAAGACGACAGATACGCAGTATTTT. Its translation: CAWSGLQPSVKTTDTQYF.